These 8 T cell receptor beta chains came from one sample sequenced in a study of T cell clonality in common variable immunodeficiency. Whole-study results and caveats: Reportedly, TCR beta sequences from common variable immunodeficiency showed fewer deletions and N-nucleotide insertions.

Only in-frame clones appear in the TCRdb table, and some are missing; sequencing was by immunoSEQ multiplex PCR. The specimen has fewer than 30,000 clones, none found just once. These receptors are not linked to any known antigen. The sequencing sample was made of peripheral blood mononuclear cells. Receptor source: a human donor with common variable immunodeficiency.

This clone was detected many times. CDR3 loop: CASSDGDLNTGELFF. CDR3 bases read: TGTGCCAGCAGTGACGGGGACTTGAACACCGGGGAG. This chain uses TRBV6-4 with TRBJ2-2; tentatively, D is TRBD2 (6 bases). The CDR3 goes on 3 residues after the read ends, and that part is filled in from the germline J gene. This CDR3 spans 15 amino acids. The V and J ends lost 2 bases and 1 base respectively, with 8 bases between them. Germline CDR1 MRHNA, CDR2 SNTAGT.

Remarks on this clone: With the read ending 3 residues before the CDR3 end, the germline J gene is used to fill in that end. The J gene is TRBJ1-1, the V gene TRBV7-3; TRBD1 agrees at 7 bases. Germline CDR1 reads SGHTA; CDR2 reads FQGTGA. This CDR3 contains 12 residues. The ends lost 4 bases at V and 5 bases at J; junction bases unmatched: 1. The CDR3: CASSWDRTEAFF. CDR3 bases read: TGTGCCAGCAGCTGGGACAGAACTGAA.

This clone is categorized as medium-sized. The CDR3 is cut off 3 residues early in the read; its end comes from the germline J gene. The chain couples TRBV5-1 to TRBJ1-4; tentatively, D is TRBD1 (6 bases). The CDR3 runs 14 residues. The germline gives CDR1 SGHRS, CDR2 YFSETQ. Trimming left V 8 bases short and J 5 bases short, with 16 bases between. The CDR3 bases that were read are TGCGCCAGTCGCAAAGGGGGTTCGAATGAAAAA. Translated: CASRKGGSNEK. The whole CDR3 is CASRKGGSNEKLFF. The full variable domain, its missing parts supplied by reference TRBV5-1 and TRBJ1-4, is KAGVTQTPRYLIKTRGQQVTLSCSPISGHRSVSWYQQTPGQGLQFLFEYFSETQRNKGNFPGRFSGRQFSNSRSEMNVSTLELGDSALYLCASRKGGSNEKLFFGSGTQLSVL.

This clone was picked up a small number of times. The read ends 3 residues shy of where the CDR3 ends; the end is completed using the germline J gene. The chain recombines TRBV5-1 with TRBJ2-3, with 14 positions matching TRBD2. The CDR3 loop spans 15 amino acids. The V segment lost 3 bases and the J segment 5 bases; nucleotides outside the gene matches: 2. The germline V gene encodes CDR1 SGHRS and CDR2 YFSETQ. The sequenced CDR3 bases are TGCGCCAGCAGCTCCGGACTAGCGGGGGGAGATACG. Translated: CASSSGLAGGDT. The CDR3, in full, reads CASSSGLAGGDTQYF.

This clone has at least ten counts. Sequencing ends 3 residues short of the CDR3 end; the germline J gene provides the rest. V is TRBV19 and J is TRBJ2-1, with 7 bases that match TRBD1. The ends lost 1 base at V and 3 bases at J; junction bases unmatched: 6. The CDR3 spans 16 residues. Germline V gene sequence: CDR1 LNHDA, CDR2 SQIVND (reference sequence). CDR3: CASSIGGTVVYNEQFF. The part of the CDR3 DNA that was read is TGTGCCAGTAGTATAGGGGGGACAGTCGTCTACAATGAG.

This clone was observed many times. The sequenced fragment ends 3 residues before the CDR3 boundary, so the rest is inferred from the germline J gene. This sequence joins TRBV7-2 and TRBJ2-5; D may be TRBD1 (6 bases). The CDR3 spans 13 residues. Between the trimmed V and J ends, which lost 6 bases and 1 base, there was a span of 9 bases. CDR1 is SGHTA and CDR2 is FQGNSA in the germline V gene. The CDR3 reads CASRPDSQETQYF. The sequenced CDR3 bases are TGTGCCAGCAGACCGGACAGCCAAGAGACC.

Notes on this clone: The CDR3 extends 3 residues past the end of the read, so its final part is completed from the germline J gene. J is TRBJ2-1 and V is TRBV7-9; 8 nucleotides match TRBD1. Germline values: CDR1 SEHNR, CDR2 FQNEAQ (reference sequence). Germline trimming cut 2 bases from V and 5 bases from J; bases unmatched to any gene: 5. CDR3 size: 15 residues. CDR3 DNA (partial): TGTGCCAGCAGCTTATCGGACAGGGCCAACAATGAG. Translation gives CASSLSDRANNE. The entire CDR3 sequence reads CASSLSDRANNEQFF.

This clone was observed a few times. From the germline J gene comes the end of the CDR3, since the read stops 3 residues before it. This sequence joins TRBV6-2 or TRBV6-3 and TRBJ2-1; 12 nucleotides agree with TRBD1. Trimming removed 0 bases from V and 7 bases from J; junction bases left unmatched: 4. Germline V gives CDR1 MNHEY, CDR2 SVGEGT. This CDR3 has 16 residues. CDR3 protein: CASSYSGTGGQNEQFF. CDR3 DNA, as far as it was read: TGTGCCAGCAGTTACTCGGGGACAGGGGGCCAGAATGAG.